This TCR beta chain is drawn from a study of Ad26.COV2.S vaccination and SARS-CoV-2 variants. Study information: It was the COV1001 Ad26.COV2.S trial arm that included the donor. Donor got 5x10^10 or 1x10^11 viral particles of Ad26.COV2.S.

Per germline, CDR1 MNHEY and CDR2 SMNVEV (reference sequence). The CDR3 covers 14 residues. V lost 7 bases, J lost 6 bases, and 18 bases lay in between. Treatment described: approximately 18 received Ad26.COV2.S at low or high dose, single or two shots; 5 received placebo; per-sample allocation not given. At day 63 after the first vaccine or placebo injection, samples were drawn. Profiled with immunoSEQ multiplex PCR; TCRdb holds only in-frame clones, not every one. This table has under 600,000 clones, roughly 87% appearing once. A few counts support this clone. What it binds is unknown. Study results and caveats: Breadth of non-spike TCRs did not differ between vaccinees and placebo recipients.

The J gene is TRBJ1-2, the V gene TRBV27; no reliable D call. The specimen comprised peripheral blood, sampled in a trial of Ad26.COV2.S vaccine versus placebo. The sequence came from a person aged 18-60 years who received the Ad26.COV2.S COVID-19 vaccine or a placebo. CDR3 amino acids: CASKLRGKWDGYTF. CDR3 bases: TGTGCCAGCAAACTACGCGGGAAGTGGGATGGCTACACCTTC.